Following are 21 T cell receptor beta chains from one sample sequenced in a study of vaccination effects on CD4 cells after COVID-19. Before any sequencing was done, the ViraFEST assay used viral peptide pools to expand antigen-specific CD4+ T cells. Following a roughly 11-day culture, CD4+ T cells were purified. Each participant received a vaccine that was either BNT162b2 or mRNA-1273, given as two doses. These TCRs are of unknown antigen specificity. TCRdb's table, derived via immunoSEQ multiplex PCR, lists solely in-frame clones and lacks some. This table holds 20,000 to 25,000 clones, about four fifths found once. The sequencing used CD4+ T cells from PBMCs cultured with SARS-CoV-2 spike peptides, collected after COVID-19 vaccination. The receptors derive from a human donor who received a COVID-19 vaccine. Some clones in this sample may be carry-over from other donors' samples.

V is TRBV3-1 (or the pseudogene TRBV3-2) and J is TRBJ1-5, with 8 bases lining up with TRBD1. V shed 1 base, J shed 3 bases, and the junction held 2 bases outside the gene matches. CDR1 LGHDT and CDR2 YNNKEL come from the germline V gene (reference sequence). This CDR3 has 15 amino acids. CDR3 nucleotide sequence: TGTGCCAGCAGCCAAGGACAGGGGAACAATCAGCCCCAGCATTTT. It encodes CASSQGQGNNQPQHF.

The table lists this clone with a few counts. The chain joins TRBV7-2 to TRBJ2-1; 8 nucleotides agree with TRBD2. This CDR3 is 16 amino acids long. V lost 0 bases to trimming and J lost 6 bases; unmatched junction nucleotides: 7. CDR1 and CDR2 from the germline V gene are SGHTA and FQGNSA. This CDR3 is CASSLAPGLGGNEQFF. In DNA form, the CDR3 reads TGTGCCAGCAGCTTAGCCCCGGGACTAGGGGGCAATGAGCAGTTCTTC. Variable domain in full (rest from reference TRBV7-2 and TRBJ2-1): GAGVSQSPSNKVTEKGKDVELRCDPISGHTALYWYRQSLGQGLEFLIYFQGNSAPDKSGLPSDRFSAERTGGSVSTLTIQRTQQEDSAVYLCASSLAPGLGGNEQFFGPGTRLTVL.

The gene calls are TRBV2 and TRBJ2-1; 9 nucleotides match TRBD1. CDR1 SNHLY and CDR2 FYNNEI come from the germline V gene. The J segment lost 8 bases and the V segment lost 4 bases, leaving 15 bases of the junction unmatched. This CDR3 spans 17 amino acids. The CDR3 is CASSALWTGEWLDEQFF. The CDR3 DNA sequence: TGTGCCAGCAGTGCCCTTTGGACAGGGGAATGGTTGGATGAGCAGTTCTTC.

The V and J genes are TRBV7-6 and TRBJ1-1; weak D call: TRBD1 (5 bases). Germline CDR1 is SGHVS and CDR2 is FNYEAQ. Trimming cost V 5 bases and J 6 bases, with 22 bases left between them. The CDR3 runs 16 residues. CDR3 region: CASSPSRGIEQPEAFF. The CDR3 nucleotides are TGTGCCAGCAGCCCTAGTCGGGGGATAGAACAGCCTGAAGCTTTCTTT.

This clone was seen a few times. This sequence joins TRBV6-1 and TRBJ1-2; D is unresolved. This CDR3 comprises 15 residues. From germline, CDR1 is MNHNS and CDR2 SASEGT. V was cut by 2 bases and J by 3 bases, with 13 bases left in between. The CDR3 DNA reads as TGTGCCAGCAGTGAAAAATTCCGACTTGACTATGGCTACACCTTC. Protein product: CASSEKFRLDYGYTF.

This clone appeared a single time. This chain connects TRBV27 to TRBJ2-2; TRBD1 might be the D (5 bases). The CDR3 spans 14 residues. The germline CDR1 and CDR2 sequences are MNHEY and SMNVEV (reference sequence). Trimming left V 5 bases short and J 4 bases short, with 11 bases between. CDR3 protein: CASSGDRLTGELFF. Here the CDR3 DNA reads TGTGCCAGCAGTGGAGACAGACTCACCGGGGAGCTGTTTTTT.

V usage is TRBV30 and J usage is TRBJ2-6; 7 bases agree with TRBD2. This CDR3 spans 13 amino acids. In germline, CDR1 is GTSNPN, CDR2 SVGIG (reference sequence). CDR3 region: CASGGSGANVLTF. CDR3 nucleotide sequence: TGTGCTTCGGGGGGATCTGGGGCCAACGTCCTGACTTTC.

This chain connects TRBV15 to TRBJ1-5; TRBD1 might be the D (5 bases). Trimming left V 11 bases short and J 4 bases short, with 15 bases between. The CDR3 extends over 13 amino acids. The germline V gene encodes CDR1 LNHNV and CDR2 YYDKDF (reference sequence). The CDR3 bases are TGTGCCGCCTCCGGGACTTATAATCAGCCCCAGCATTTT. This gives the protein CAASGTYNQPQHF.

The rearrangement links TRBV7-8 to TRBJ1-1, with 7 bases matching TRBD1. Germline CDR1 and CDR2: SGHVS and FQNEAQ. This CDR3 region has 13 residues. J gave up 11 bases and V 4 bases, and 10 bases lay outside the gene matches. The CDR3 coding sequence is TGTGCCAGCAGCTCTAGACAGGGCACGGCGGCTTTCTTT. Translated: CASSSRQGTAAFF.

CDR3: CASSPGVGQPQHF. For the CDR3, the DNA is TGTGCCAGCAGTCCGGGGGTGGGGCAGCCCCAGCATTTT. The chain links TRBV6-2 or TRBV6-3 to TRBJ1-5, with D tentatively TRBD1 (5 bases). Per germline, CDR1 MNHEY and CDR2 SVGEGT. This CDR3 spans 13 amino acids. Trimming removed 5 bases from V and 7 bases from J, with 12 bases in between.

V usage is TRBV6-2 or TRBV6-3 and J usage is TRBJ2-5; 7 nucleotides match TRBD1. Germline CDR1 MNHEY, CDR2 SVGEGT. The V segment lost 5 bases and the J segment 2 bases; nucleotides outside the gene matches: 11. This CDR3 has 16 residues. The CDR3 DNA reads TGTGCCAGCAGTCTGCCGGGACAGAAATTTCAAGAGACCCAGTACTTC. Translated: CASSLPGQKFQETQYF.

The rearrangement joins TRBV5-8 to TRBJ1-1, with 7 bases matching TRBD1. The J segment lost 3 bases and the V segment lost 3 bases, leaving 8 bases of the junction unmatched. The CDR3 length is 15 residues. Germline-derived CDR1 and CDR2 are SGHTS and YDEGEE. The CDR3 protein is CASSSQTGSDTEAFF. CDR3 sequence (DNA): TGTGCCAGCAGCTCCCAGACAGGGTCGGACACTGAAGCTTTCTTT. The full variable domain, its missing parts supplied by reference TRBV5-8 and TRBJ1-1, is EAGVTQSPTHLIKTRGQQATLRCSPISGHTSVYWYQQALGLGLQFLLWYDEGEERNRGNFPPRFSGRQFPNYSSELNVNALELEDSALYLCASSSQTGSDTEAFFGQGTRLTVV.

The chain recombines TRBV11-2 with TRBJ2-3; D remains unclear. Germline CDR1 reads SGHAT; CDR2 reads FQNNGV. Trimming pared 5 bases from V and 0 bases from J, leaving 9 bases between. The CDR3 consists of 14 residues. The CDR3 DNA sequence: TGTGCCAGCAGCCTGGTTTGGAGCACAGATACGCAGTATTTT. Protein product: CASSLVWSTDTQYF.

The chain employs TRBV24-1 and TRBJ2-5; D possibly matches TRBD1 or TRBD2 (5 bases each). Germline loops: CDR1 KGHDR, CDR2 SFDVKD. V was cut by 4 bases and J by 5 bases, with 13 bases left in between. The CDR3 runs 14 residues. CDR3 region: CATSEGDLLETQYF. The CDR3 DNA sequence: TGTGCCACCAGTGAGGGGGACCTTTTGGAGACCCAGTACTTC.

V and J are TRBV24-1 and TRBJ2-5; D is undetermined. The germline V gene encodes CDR1 KGHDR and CDR2 SFDVKD. The germline V and J ends were trimmed by 4 bases and 10 bases, with 18 bases remaining between them. The CDR3 has 14 residues. The CDR3 loop reads CATSDPRHSNNQYF. The CDR3 DNA reads TGTGCCACCAGTGACCCCCGACACTCAAATAACCAGTACTTC.

The chain joins TRBV18 to TRBJ2-3; D might be TRBD1 (5 bases). V gave up 5 bases and J gave up 2 bases, with 11 bases separating them. This CDR3 is built from 14 residues. Germline loops: CDR1 KGHSH, CDR2 LQKENI. As DNA, the CDR3 is TGTGCCAGCTCATTCCAGGGTCTCACAGATACGCAGTATTTT. This gives the protein CASSFQGLTDTQYF.

V gene TRBV5-8 combines with J gene TRBJ1-5; D possibly corresponds to TRBD1 (6 bases). Germline CDR1 SGHTS, CDR2 YDEGEE. The V and J ends lost 3 bases and 2 bases respectively, with 12 bases between them. This CDR3 is 15 amino acids long. The CDR3 nucleotides read TGTGCCAGCAGCTCTCGGGGGCAGGGCAATCAGCCCCAGCATTTT. It yields the protein CASSSRGQGNQPQHF.

This clone was counted a few times. The chain recombines TRBV7-2 with TRBJ1-5, with D unresolved. The CDR3 spans 13 residues. Per the germline V gene, CDR1 is SGHTA and CDR2 is FQGNSA. Trimming removed 7 bases from V and 4 bases from J, with 11 bases in between. CDR3 in amino acids: CASTPTGNQPQHF. DNA for the CDR3: TGTGCCAGCACCCCTACGGGTAATCAGCCCCAGCATTTT.

V is TRBV25-1 and J is TRBJ1-5; 11 positions agree with TRBD1. There are 16 residues in the CDR3. V shed 6 bases, J shed 7 bases, and the junction held 11 bases outside the gene matches. CDR1 and CDR2 (germline): MGHDK, SYGVNS. The CDR3 sequence: CASRGRGQGVGQPQHF. The CDR3, as DNA: TGTGCCAGCAGGGGTAGGGGACAGGGGGTCGGGCAGCCCCAGCATTTT. Complete variable domain (other parts from reference TRBV25-1 and TRBJ1-5): EADIYQTPRYLVIGTGKKITLECSQTMGHDKMYWYQQDPGMELHLIHYSYGVNSTEKGDLSSESTVSRIRTEHFPLTLESARPSHTSQYLCASRGRGQGVGQPQHFGDGTRLSIL.

The chain combines TRBV5-1 with TRBJ2-1; D is unclear. The CDR3 spans 15 residues. The V end was cut by 3 bases, the J end by 0 bases, with 10 bases between. The germline V gene encodes CDR1 SGHRS and CDR2 YFSETQ. The CDR3 nucleotides are TGCGCCAGCAGCTCACAGCGAAGCTCCTACAATGAGCAGTTCTTC. Residues: CASSSQRSSYNEQFF.

The chain has TRBV4-1 and TRBJ2-1, with 8 bases matching TRBD2. V lost 0 bases to trimming and J lost 7 bases; unmatched junction nucleotides: 5. The length of the CDR3 is 15 residues. From germline, CDR1 is MGHRA and CDR2 YSYEKL. CDR3 region: CASSQDVGTRNEQFF. In DNA form, the CDR3 reads TGCGCCAGCAGCCAAGATGTCGGGACTAGGAATGAGCAGTTCTTC.